This T cell receptor (beta chain) was observed in a study of T-cell reconstitution after alpha-beta-depleted transplantation in children. The TCRbeta library incorporated unique molecular identifiers. In TCRdb, the PCR reads were re-called with MiXCR into one record per CDR3 protein. The data hold about 370,000 distinct CDR3 sequences, with approximately 20% observed a single time. The CDR3 consists of 14 residues. Germline lookup yields CDR1 SGHRS and CDR2 YFSETQ. Trimming took 0 bases from V and 6 from J, leaving 9 bases between them. Specimen: PBMCs from the stem cell graft donor, collected from the stem cell graft. This chain joins TRBV5-1 and TRBJ2-2, with D unclear. This receptor was obtained from a human donor who donated a stem cell graft to a child with acute myeloid leukemia. The CDR3: CASSLELDPGELFF. CDR3 nucleotide sequence: TGCGCCAGCAGCTTGGAGCTAGACCCCGGGGAGCTGTTTTTT.